One and the same sample provided the 5 T cell receptor beta chains below, sequenced in a study of Tregs in tolerant kidney transplant recipients. TCRdb's copy holds only in-frame clones and misses some; the assay was immunoSEQ multiplex PCR. Here the sample spans around 43,000 clones, roughly nine tenths being singletons. Sequencing input: Tregs from blood. The receptors shown here come from a human donor in good health.

This chain joins TRBV18 and TRBJ2-7, with 8 nucleotides matching TRBD1. Germline V CDR1 and CDR2: KGHSH, LQKENI. The trim removed 3 bases at V and 4 bases at J, leaving 8 bases unmatched. The CDR3 covers 15 residues. CDR3 sequence reads: CASSPVVDRVYEQYF. CDR3 in DNA: TGTGCCAGCTCACCGGTCGTGGACAGGGTTTACGAGCAGTACTTC.

The chain is built from TRBV11-2 and TRBJ2-1; 13 nucleotides align to TRBD2. The CDR3 loop spans 14 amino acids. Looked up from germline, CDR1 is SGHAT and CDR2 is FQNNGV. After removal of 8 bases from V and 9 bases from J, the junction contained 7 bases not matched to a gene. This chain's CDR3 is CASSLGLAGVEQFF. In DNA, the CDR3 is TGTGCCAGCTCCTTAGGACTAGCGGGAGTTGAGCAGTTCTTC.

The DNA of the CDR3 is TGTGCCAGCAGGGCCAGTCTAGGCGGAGTTGCTAACTATGGCTACACCTTC. The encoded protein is CASRASLGGVANYGYTF. This rearrangement joins TRBV2 to TRBJ1-2; no clear D. Trimming cost V 6 bases and J 0 bases, with 20 bases left between them. This CDR3 contains 17 residues. Germline V lookup: CDR1 SNHLY, CDR2 FYNNEI.

The rearrangement links TRBV20-1 to TRBJ2-7; D is undetermined. CDR3 length: 11 amino acids. Germline-derived CDR1 and CDR2 are DFQATT and SNEGSKA (reference sequence). V lost 4 bases, J lost 6 bases, and 10 bases lay in between. The CDR3 DNA follows: TGCAGTGCTAAGACGGTCGGCGAGCAGTACTTC. Translating gives CSAKTVGEQYF.

The chain uses TRBV5-1 and TRBJ2-3; possibly TRBD2 for D (6 bases). Trimming shortened V by 7 bases and J by 4 bases, and 16 bases separated the two germline ends. CDR1 is SGHRS, CDR2 YFSETQ, per germline. There are 14 residues in the CDR3. CDR3 protein: CASGMGGPADTQYF. The CDR3 DNA is TGCGCCAGCGGGATGGGAGGCCCCGCAGATACGCAGTATTTT. Full variable domain (remainder filled in from reference TRBV5-1 and TRBJ2-3): KAGVTQTPRYLIKTRGQQVTLSCSPISGHRSVSWYQQTPGQGLQFLFEYFSETQRNKGNFPGRFSGRQFSNSRSEMNVSTLELGDSALYLCASGMGGPADTQYFGPGTRLTVL.